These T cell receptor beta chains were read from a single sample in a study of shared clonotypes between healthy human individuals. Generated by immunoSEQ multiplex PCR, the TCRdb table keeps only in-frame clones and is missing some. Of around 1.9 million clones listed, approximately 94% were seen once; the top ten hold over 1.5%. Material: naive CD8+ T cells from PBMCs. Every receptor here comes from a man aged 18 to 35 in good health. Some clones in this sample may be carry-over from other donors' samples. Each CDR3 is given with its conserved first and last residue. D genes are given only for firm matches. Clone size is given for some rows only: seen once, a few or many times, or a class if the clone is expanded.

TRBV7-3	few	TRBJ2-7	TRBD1	CASSSPGTGTYEQYF	TGTGCCAGCAGCTCCCCAGGGACAGGGACCTACGAGCAGTACTTC
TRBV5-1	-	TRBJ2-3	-	CASNSLGSADTQYF	TGCGCCAGCAACTCCCTCGGGAGCGCAGATACGCAGTATTTT
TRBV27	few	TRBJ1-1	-	CASSFAGTPNTEAFF	TGTGCCAGCAGTTTCGCCGGGACACCTAACACTGAAGCTTTCTTT
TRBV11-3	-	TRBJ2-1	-	CASSLPGAANEQFF	TGTGCCAGCAGCTTACCGGGAGCGGCCAATGAGCAGTTCTTC
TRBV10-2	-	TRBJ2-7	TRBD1	CASSEGTGTLLAYEQYF	TGCGCCAGCAGTGAAGGGACAGGGACCCTCCTTGCCTACGAGCAGTACTTC
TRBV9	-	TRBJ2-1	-	CASSVGRNEQFF	TGTGCCAGCAGCGTAGGCAGGAATGAGCAGTTCTTC
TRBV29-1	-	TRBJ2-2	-	CSVFDTNTGELFF	TGCAGCGTTTTCGACACAAACACCGGGGAGCTGTTTTTT
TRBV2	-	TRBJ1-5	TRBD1	CASSEVSRAGGDQPQHF	TGTGCCAGCAGTGAAGTCTCTAGGGCAGGGGGCGATCAGCCCCAGCATTTT
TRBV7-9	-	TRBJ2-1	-	CASSPRRGEQFF	TGTGCCAGCAGCCCCAGAAGGGGTGAGCAGTTCTTC
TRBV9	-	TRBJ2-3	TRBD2	CASTESGSLADTQYF	TGTGCCAGCACCGAAAGCGGGAGCCTCGCAGATACGCAGTATTTT
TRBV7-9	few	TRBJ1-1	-	CASSPHSLTEAFF	TGTGCCAGCAGCCCTCACAGCCTCACTGAAGCTTTCTTT